The 9 T cell receptor beta chains below all came from one sample that was sequenced in a study of human T cells and chemical hapten exposure. The time point was: patch test 1, 2 weeks after DPC sensitization. Treatment defined: therapeutic diphenylcyclopropenone sensitization with weekly scalp DPC. Via MiXCR, TCRdb re-called the RACE reads, giving one row per CDR3 protein. The sample lists 380,000 or so distinct CDR3 sequences, 4% to 5.5% occurring once. Sequences were derived from whole blood, sampled in connection with sensitization to the hapten diphenylcyclopropenone (DPC). These receptors all stem from a woman in her forties or fifties with alopecia areata. Some clones in this sample may be carry-over from other donors' samples.

This chain connects TRBV3-1 to TRBJ2-1; D unresolved. Germline V CDR1 and CDR2: LGHDT, YNNKEL (reference sequence). V gave up 5 bases and J gave up 3 bases, with 17 bases separating them. The CDR3 loop spans 16 amino acids. This CDR3 reads CASSTTVQNVYNEQFF. The DNA for the CDR3 is TGTGCCAGCAGCACGACTGTGCAAAACGTCTACAATGAGCAGTTCTTC.

This clonotype has a count of ten or more. V usage is TRBV12-3 or TRBV12-4 and J usage is TRBJ2-3; TRBD2 agrees at 8 bases. This CDR3 is built from 15 residues. With 1 base clipped from V and 6 bases from J, the junction kept 6 bases outside the gene matches. CDR3 sequence: CASSLGAGATDTQYF. DNA of the CDR3: TGTGCCAGCAGTTTAGGAGCGGGAGCGACGGATACGCAGTATTTT.

This clonotype has at least ten counts. The chain joins TRBV9 to TRBJ2-3, with 7 positions matching TRBD1. The ends lost 0 bases at V and 3 bases at J; junction bases unmatched: 7. Germline V gene sequence: CDR1 SGDLS, CDR2 YYNGEE. This CDR3 is built from 16 residues. CDR3 DNA sequence: TGTGCCAGCAGCGTAGCTCAAGGGGGCATGACAGATACGCAGTATTTT. Amino acids: CASSVAQGGMTDTQYF.

This clonotype was recorded many times. The chain combines TRBV3-1 with TRBJ2-7; no clear D. Germline CDR1 LGHDT, CDR2 YNNKEL (reference sequence). CDR3 size: 12 residues. Trimming cost V 5 bases and J 6 bases, with 11 bases left between them. The DNA for the CDR3 is TGTGCCAGCAGCTCCACTCCGGGCGAGCAGTACTTC. It is translated as CASSSTPGEQYF.

As to this clonotype: With a much larger clone just one base away, this may be a read error. J is TRBJ2-1 and V is TRBV3-1; no definite D call. The V gene's germline CDR1 is LGHDT and CDR2 YNNKEL (reference sequence). CDR3 size: 15 residues. With 1 base removed from V and 2 bases from J, the gap between germline ends came to 9 bases. CDR3 coding DNA: TGTGCCAGCAGCCAAGCGAGCGCAGCCTACAATGAGCAGTTCTTC. This gives the protein CASSQASAAYNEQFF.

At least ten counts were recorded for this clonotype. The chain recombines TRBV5-5 with TRBJ2-2; no firm D call. CDR3 length equals 13 residues. The germline CDR1 and CDR2 sequences are SGHKS and YYEKEE (reference sequence). V dropped 1 base and J dropped 6 bases, with 7 bases sitting between them. The CDR3 sequence is CASSLTDPGELFF. CDR3 bases: TGTGCCAGCAGCTTGACAGACCCCGGGGAGCTGTTTTTT.

This clonotype has a handful of counts. The V call is TRBV18, the J call TRBJ2-3, with 10 positions matching TRBD2. The trim removed 6 bases at V and 6 bases at J, leaving 9 bases unmatched. Germline V gives CDR1 KGHSH, CDR2 LQKENI. This CDR3 contains 15 residues. In nucleotides, the CDR3 is TGTGCCAGCTCTCCCAGAGCGGGGGGGTCGGATACGCAGTATTTT. It is translated as CASSPRAGGSDTQYF.

This clonotype has ten or more counts. The chain employs TRBV20-1 and TRBJ1-3; the D is unclear. CDR3 length: 15 residues. V was clipped by 0 bases and J by 0 bases, with 9 bases between them. Per the germline V gene, CDR1 is DFQATT and CDR2 is SNEGSKA (reference sequence). The CDR3 region has the DNA TGCAGTGCTAGAGAGGGCAGGCACTCTGGAAACACCATATATTTT. This sequence encodes CSAREGRHSGNTIYF.

This clonotype occurred many times. The rearrangement uses TRBV28 and TRBJ2-7, with TRBD1 matching over 11 bases. The germline gives CDR1 MDHEN, CDR2 SYDVKM. The CDR3 extends over 14 amino acids. Trimming took 6 bases from V and 7 from J; bases not matched to a gene: 8. The CDR3 reads CASSLGQGAREQYF. The CDR3 nucleotides are TGTGCCAGCAGCCTTGGACAGGGGGCGCGGGAGCAGTACTTC.